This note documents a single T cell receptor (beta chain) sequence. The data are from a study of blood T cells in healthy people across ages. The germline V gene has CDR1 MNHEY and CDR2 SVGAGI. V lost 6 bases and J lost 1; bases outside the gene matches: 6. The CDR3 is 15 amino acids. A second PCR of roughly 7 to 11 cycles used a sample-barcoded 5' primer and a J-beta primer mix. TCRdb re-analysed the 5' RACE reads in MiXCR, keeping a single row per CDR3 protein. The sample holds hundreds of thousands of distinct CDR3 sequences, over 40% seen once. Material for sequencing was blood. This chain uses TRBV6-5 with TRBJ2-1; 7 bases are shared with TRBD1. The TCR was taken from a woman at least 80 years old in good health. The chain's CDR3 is CASSTRRGSYNEQFF. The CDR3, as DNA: TGTGCCAGCAGCACGCGCAGGGGGTCCTACAATGAGCAGTTCTTC.